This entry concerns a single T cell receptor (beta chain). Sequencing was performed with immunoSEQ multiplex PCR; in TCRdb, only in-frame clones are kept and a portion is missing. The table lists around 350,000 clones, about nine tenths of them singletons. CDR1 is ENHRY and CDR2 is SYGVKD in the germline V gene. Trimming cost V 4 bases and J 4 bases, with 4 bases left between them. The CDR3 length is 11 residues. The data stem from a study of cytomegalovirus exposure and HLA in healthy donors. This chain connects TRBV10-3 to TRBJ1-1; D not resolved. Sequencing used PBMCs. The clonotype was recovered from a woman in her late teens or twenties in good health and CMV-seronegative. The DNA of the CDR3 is TGTGCCATCAGTGCCGGCACTGAAGCTTTCTTT. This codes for CAISAGTEAFF.